This record covers a single T cell receptor (beta chain). These data belong to a study of coeliac disease. Here immunoSEQ multiplex PCR was the method, and the copy in TCRdb shows in-frame clones only, minus some. The sample includes several thousand clones, around 62% seen only once; the top ten take under 25%. Trimming removed 5 bases at V and 11 bases at J, with 33 bases between. Germline CDR1 is SQVTM and CDR2 is ANQGSEA. The CDR3 extends over 17 amino acids. The clonotype was recovered from a man between 60 and 70 years old with celiac disease on a gluten-free diet. The V and J genes are TRBV29-1 and TRBJ1-2; D uncertain. The sequenced sample consisted of lymphocytes from the gut lamina propria. CDR3 bases: TGCAGCGTTCGTAAGCAGGTGGACCCCGCACAGTTCTCGGGGTACACCTTC. Encoded protein: CSVRKQVDPAQFSGYTF.